Presented here are 9 T cell receptor beta chains from one specimen sequenced in a study of T cell changes during pregnancy in multiple sclerosis. Measured with immunoSEQ multiplex PCR; TCRdb has only the in-frame clones, and not every one. The sample has 30,000 to 45,000 clones, 92% seen once. The sequencing here drew on CD8+ T cells from peripheral blood mononuclear cells, taken in the first trimester of pregnancy. The origin of the receptors is a female donor with multiple sclerosis, enrolled in a pregnancy study.

This sequence joins TRBV6-1 and TRBJ1-5; no definite D call. This CDR3 is built from 15 residues. The V end lost 3 bases, the J end lost 0 bases, and 9 bases lay between the germline ends. The V gene's germline CDR1 is MNHNS and CDR2 SASEGT. As DNA, the CDR3 is TGTGCCAGCAGTGACGGTCCCTATAGCAATCAGCCCCAGCATTTT. Residues: CASSDGPYSNQPQHF.

The V gene is TRBV27, the J gene TRBJ1-3; possible D gene TRBD1, 5 bases. The V end was cut by 0 bases, the J end by 3 bases, with 9 bases between. Germline CDR1 MNHEY, CDR2 SMNVEV (reference sequence). The CDR3 has 15 amino acids. The CDR3 sequence: CASSLSATVGNTIYF. In nucleotides, the CDR3 is TGTGCCAGCAGTTTATCGGCGACAGTTGGAAACACCATATATTTT.

This rearrangement joins TRBV19 to TRBJ1-2; perhaps TRBD1 as D (6 bases). This CDR3 spans 13 amino acids. Germline values: CDR1 LNHDA, CDR2 SQIVND (reference sequence). Trimming cost V 4 bases and J 6 bases, with 12 bases left between them. CDR3 amino acids: CASSKQGFDGYTF. Here the CDR3 DNA reads TGTGCCAGTAGTAAACAGGGTTTTGATGGCTACACCTTC.

The V call is TRBV6-5, the J call TRBJ2-5; D call uncertain. This CDR3 is built from 11 residues. Deletions cut 7 bases from V and 5 bases from J, with 8 bases between. Germline CDR1 is MNHEY and CDR2 is SVGAGI. CDR3 coding DNA: TGTGCCAGCAACTACGGGGAGACCCAGTACTTC. This sequence encodes CASNYGETQYF.

The chain couples TRBV27 to TRBJ2-1; 9 nucleotides match TRBD2. This CDR3 has 16 residues. After removal of 5 bases from V and 9 bases from J, the junction contained 14 bases not matched to a gene. Germline values: CDR1 MNHEY, CDR2 SMNVEV (reference sequence). This chain's CDR3 is CASSAPLSGGDGEQFF. In DNA form, the CDR3 reads TGTGCCAGCAGTGCTCCTCTTAGCGGGGGTGACGGTGAGCAGTTCTTC.

The chain recombines TRBV6-5 with TRBJ1-2; possible D gene TRBD1, 5 bases. V was cut by 2 bases and J by 4 bases, with 14 bases left in between. The CDR3 spans 15 residues. Germline V gives CDR1 MNHEY, CDR2 SVGAGI. The CDR3: CASSYPDVGGYGYTF. CDR3 nucleotides: TGTGCCAGCAGTTACCCCGATGTGGGGGGCTATGGCTACACCTTC.

This CDR3 is CASSRLANLNTDTQYF. CDR3 in DNA: TGCGCCAGCAGCCGACTAGCGAATTTAAACACAGATACGCAGTATTTT. This sequence joins TRBV10-2 and TRBJ2-3; 8 bases are a match to TRBD2. CDR3 length: 16 residues. Germline V gene data show CDR1 as WSHSY and CDR2 as SAAADI. The V and J ends lost 6 bases and 2 bases, in that order; junction bases with no gene match: 10.

The chain couples TRBV2 to TRBJ2-7, with a tentative D call TRBD2 (5 bases). The CDR3 spans 15 residues. The germline V gene has CDR1 SNHLY and CDR2 FYNNEI. Trimming pared 7 bases from V and 3 bases from J, leaving 19 bases between. The CDR3: CASTQTGESFYEQYF. CDR3 coding DNA: TGTGCCAGCACCCAAACCGGGGAAAGCTTCTACGAGCAGTACTTC. Combining the CDR3 with reference TRBV2 and TRBJ2-7 gives the whole variable domain EPEVTQTPSHQVTQMGQEVILRCVPISNHLYFYWYRQILGQKVEFLVSFYNNEISEKSEIFDDQFSVERPDGSNFTLKIRSTKLEDSAMYFCASTQTGESFYEQYFGPGTRLTVT.

The J gene is TRBJ2-7, the V gene TRBV7-9; a weak D match, TRBD2 (6 bases). Germline V lookup: CDR1 SEHNR, CDR2 FQNEAQ (reference sequence). The CDR3 contains 15 residues. Trimming shortened V by 4 bases and J by 2 bases, and 15 bases separated the two germline ends. The CDR3 loop reads CASSSPREDPYEQYF. The CDR3 DNA reads TGTGCCAGCAGCTCCCCGAGGGAGGATCCCTACGAGCAGTACTTC.